This entry concerns a single TCR beta chain. Its specificity is unknown. TCRdb's copy holds only in-frame clones and misses some; the assay was immunoSEQ multiplex PCR. The sample has approximately 100,000 clones; 75% to 95% are singletons. From germline, CDR1 is SQVTM and CDR2 ANQGSEA. V lost 5 bases and J 0 bases, leaving 17 bases between the germline ends. The CDR3 extends over 15 amino acids. The data stem from a study of siplizumab effects on memory and regulatory T cells. General observations from the study: Alloreactive CD4+ clones that could be mapped were on average about 69% Treg-derived with siplizumab, against 25% to 30% in controls.

The sequenced sample consisted of CD4+ T cells sorted from blood. The rearrangement links TRBV29-1 to TRBJ2-7; D remains ambiguous. This receptor was obtained from a human donor in good health. Some clones in this sample may be carry-over from other donors' samples. The DNA for the CDR3 is TGCAGCGTTCGGGTTGGTGCCGTTAGCTCCTACGAGCAGTACTTC. This sequence encodes CSVRVGAVSSYEQYF.